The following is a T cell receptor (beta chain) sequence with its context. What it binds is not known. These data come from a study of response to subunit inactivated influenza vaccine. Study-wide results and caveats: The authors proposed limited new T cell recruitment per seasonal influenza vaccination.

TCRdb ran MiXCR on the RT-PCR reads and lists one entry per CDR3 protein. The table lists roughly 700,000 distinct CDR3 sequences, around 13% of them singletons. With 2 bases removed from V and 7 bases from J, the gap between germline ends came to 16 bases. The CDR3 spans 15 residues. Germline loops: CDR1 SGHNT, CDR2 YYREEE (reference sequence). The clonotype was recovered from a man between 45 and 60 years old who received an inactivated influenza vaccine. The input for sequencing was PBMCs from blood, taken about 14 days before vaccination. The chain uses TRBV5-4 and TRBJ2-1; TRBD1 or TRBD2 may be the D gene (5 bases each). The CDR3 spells CASSLGSGPFNEQFF. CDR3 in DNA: TGTGCCAGCAGCTTAGGATCGGGACCCTTTAATGAGCAGTTCTTC.